Listed below are T cell receptor beta chains from one sample, sequenced in a study of shared clonotypes between healthy human individuals. Some clones are missing from TCRdb's copy, which holds only in-frame ones; the method was immunoSEQ multiplex PCR. The sample carries roughly 1,000,000 clones, approximately 80% recorded once. Sequencing input: memory CD4+ T cells from PBMCs. Receptors were obtained from a man aged 18-30 years in good health. Some clones in this sample may be carry-over from other donors' samples. The CDR3 runs from the conserved cysteine through the conserved F or W. Each record gives: V gene, J gene, clone size, D gene, CDR3 DNA, CDR3 protein. A D gene is named only where the DNA matches it firmly. Expanded clones get a size class; other rows say once, few or many, or leave the size out.

TRBV30,TRBJ2-3,.,TRBD2,TGTGCCTGGAGTGTTGGATTGGGGCTAGCGGGAGCAGATACGCAGTATTTT,CAWSVGLGLAGADTQYF
TRBV27,TRBJ2-1,.,.,TGTGCCAGCAGAATCCACAATGAGCAGTTCTTC,CASRIHNEQFF
TRBV30,TRBJ2-1,.,TRBD2,TGTGCCTGGAAGGGCGGGAGGATATACAATGAGCAGTTCTTC,CAWKGGRIYNEQFF
TRBV10-3,TRBJ1-5,.,.,TGTGCCATCGCGGAAGCCGAGGGGCCCCAGCATTTT,CAIAEAEGPQHF
TRBV2,TRBJ1-1,.,TRBD1,TGTGCCAGCTCTCTAGGGGGCGGTAACACTGAAGCTTTCTTT,CASSLGGGNTEAFF
TRBV19,TRBJ1-5,.,.,TGTGCCAGTAGTATTTCAAGGGGTAATCAGCCCCAGCATTTT,CASSISRGNQPQHF
TRBV12-2,TRBJ2-6,.,.,TGTGCAAGTCGCAGGGAGCCCACACAAAGTCGGGCCAACGTCCTGACTTTC,CASRREPTQSRANVLTF
TRBV7-2,TRBJ2-7,few,TRBD2,TGTGCCAGCAGCTTAGTGGCCGGGACTAGCGGTTCCTACGAGCAGTACTTC,CASSLVAGTSGSYEQYF
TRBV14,TRBJ2-1,.,TRBD2,TGTGCCAGCAGCCGTTGGGGGACTAGCGGGAGAAATGAGCAGTTCTTC,CASSRWGTSGRNEQFF
TRBV2,TRBJ2-7,.,TRBD2,TGTGCCAGCAGGGACCCCGGGACTAGAGTTGATTACGAGCAGTACTTC,CASRDPGTRVDYEQYF
TRBV4-1,TRBJ1-4,.,.,TGCGCCAGCAGCCAACCAGGATCAACTAATGAAAAACTGTTTTTT,CASSQPGSTNEKLFF
TRBV9,TRBJ2-1,.,TRBD2,TGTGCCAGCAGCGCAGGACTAGCGGGAGTTAATGAGCAGTTCTTC,CASSAGLAGVNEQFF
TRBV5-1,TRBJ2-1,.,TRBD2,TGCGCCAGCAGCTCCATCACAACTAGCGGCTCCTACAATGAGCAGTTCTTC,CASSSITTSGSYNEQFF
TRBV29-1,TRBJ1-2,.,.,TGCAGCGTTGAAGGTCTAAACCGGGTCTACACCTTC,CSVEGLNRVYTF
TRBV28,TRBJ1-5,.,TRBD1,TGTGCCAGTATAGGGGGCACGGGATCCTATCAGCCCCAGCATTTT,CASIGGTGSYQPQHF
TRBV2,TRBJ1-1,many,TRBD1,TGTGCCAGCCTCCCAGACAGGGAGTACACTGAAGCTTTCTTT,CASLPDREYTEAFF
TRBV19,TRBJ1-2,few,.,TGTGCCAGTAGGAGACAGGACCCGGCAAGCTTTCTCTATGGCTACACCTTC,CASRRQDPASFLYGYTF
TRBV6-1,TRBJ2-7,few,TRBD1,TGTGCCAGCAAGAGAGGGGACAGTCTCTCCTACGAGCAGTACTTC,CASKRGDSLSYEQYF
TRBV28,TRBJ2-7,.,.,TGTGCCAGCAGTCGGATACAGGGACCTTCCTACGAGCAGTACTTC,CASSRIQGPSYEQYF
TRBV5-1,TRBJ2-7,.,.,TGCGCCAGCAGTCAACAAGGGGGACGCGAGCAGTACTTC,CASSQQGGREQYF
TRBV7-3,TRBJ2-7,once,TRBD2,TGTGCCAGCAGCCCCGGACTAGCCCGCGAGCAGTACTTC,CASSPGLAREQYF
TRBV28,TRBJ1-2,.,TRBD1,TGTGCCAGCAGTCCAACGTTCTCAGGGACAGGGGGCGATTGGGGCTACACCTTC,CASSPTFSGTGGDWGYTF
TRBV18,TRBJ2-3,.,.,TGTGCCAGCTCAACGGGTTTTAGCACAGATACGCAGTATTTT,CASSTGFSTDTQYF
TRBV7-2,TRBJ1-2,.,.,TGTGCCAGCAGCTCAGGACAGAACTATGGCTACACCTTC,CASSSGQNYGYTF
TRBV9,TRBJ2-5,.,.,TGTGCCAGCAGCGTATTCGGATTGGAAGAGACCCAGTACTTC,CASSVFGLEETQYF
TRBV28,TRBJ2-1,.,.,TGTGCCAGCAGCCCGATCACAAATGAGCAGTTCTTC,CASSPITNEQFF
TRBV14,TRBJ1-6,.,TRBD1,TGTGCCAGCAGCCAAGAGGGACAGGGATTTGTTTCACCCCTCCACTTT,CASSQEGQGFVSPLHF
TRBV28,TRBJ2-4,.,TRBD1,TGTGCCAGCAGTCGCTTCTCCGGGACAGCTTCCCCTATTCAGTACTTC,CASSRFSGTASPIQYF
TRBV7-9,TRBJ1-1,.,TRBD1,TGTGCCAGCAGCTTAGAGGCAGGGGGTGCCACTGAAGCTTTCTTT,CASSLEAGGATEAFF
TRBV9,TRBJ2-3,.,.,TGTGCCAGCAGCGTAGTCGGGGGGCCCCGCACAGATACGCAGTATTTT,CASSVVGGPRTDTQYF
TRBV4-1,TRBJ1-4,.,.,TGCGCCAGCAGAAGACTGAGCGCAACTAATGAAAAACTGTTTTTT,CASRRLSATNEKLFF
TRBV4-2,TRBJ2-1,.,.,TGTGCCAGCAGCCAAGATACCACCAGAGCGGTCGGTCGGGATGAGCAGTTCTTC,CASSQDTTRAVGRDEQFF
TRBV27,TRBJ1-2,once,.,TGTGCCAGCAGTTTATCCGGGCAGTCCTCTATCACCTTC,CASSLSGQSSITF
TRBV19,TRBJ2-3,.,.,TGTGCCAGTAGAACAGCTAGCACAGATACGCAGTATTTT,CASRTASTDTQYF
TRBV30,TRBJ1-6,.,.,TGTGCCTGGAGGCAAACAGATTCACCCCTCCACTTT,CAWRQTDSPLHF
TRBV9,TRBJ2-3,.,TRBD2,TGTGCCAGCAGCGTTGGACTAGCGGTTGGTCTCGGTGTCACAGATACGCAGTATTTT,CASSVGLAVGLGVTDTQYF